This T cell receptor beta chain stems from a study of T cells after yellow fever vaccination. In making TCR cDNA, 5'RACE template switching added a universal primer site and UMIs to it. TCRdb reprocessed the 5' RACE reads via MiXCR and lists one record per CDR3 protein. In the table there are 450,000 to 650,000 distinct CDR3 sequences, 20% to 25% of which are singletons. The CDR3 spans 14 residues. CDR1 is SGHRS and CDR2 is YFSETQ in the germline V gene. Trimming cost V 4 bases and J 6 bases, with 14 bases left between them. Points from the study as a whole: Abundant clonotypes from the bulk population could get into FACS-sorted repertoires as contaminants.

This clonotype was seen a handful of times. Its antigen is unknown. The gene calls are TRBV5-1 and TRBJ2-1; the D is unclear. The receptor's source is a young man who received the YFV17D yellow fever vaccine. The sequencing used PBMCs, collected around 3 weeks after the first yellow fever vaccination. This CDR3 is CASSGTLSGNEQFF. In DNA, the CDR3 is TGCGCCAGCAGCGGCACCCTCTCGGGCAATGAGCAGTTCTTC.